This TCR beta chain was captured in a study of blood T cell repertoires in COVID-19. As for the study in general: In each case, the material was cDNA or gDNA derived from T cells, B-cell-depleted T cells, or PBMCs.

Germline V gene sequence: CDR1 SGDLS, CDR2 YYNGEE. The V end was cut by 0 bases, the J end by 6 bases, with 12 bases between. The CDR3 covers 15 residues. Clones were read by immunoSEQ multiplex PCR, and TCRdb kept only the in-frame ones, dropping some. The table lists about 160,000 clones, 65% to 80% of them singletons, with about 7.8% in the top ten. This sequence was found in a man in his fifties or sixties with acute or convalescent COVID-19. Sequencing used peripheral blood. The chain uses TRBV9 and TRBJ2-2; D might be TRBD2 (7 bases). DNA for the CDR3: TGTGCCAGCAGCGTAGAGGCGGGGGCGTCCGGGGAGCTGTTTTTT. This gives the protein CASSVEAGASGELFF.